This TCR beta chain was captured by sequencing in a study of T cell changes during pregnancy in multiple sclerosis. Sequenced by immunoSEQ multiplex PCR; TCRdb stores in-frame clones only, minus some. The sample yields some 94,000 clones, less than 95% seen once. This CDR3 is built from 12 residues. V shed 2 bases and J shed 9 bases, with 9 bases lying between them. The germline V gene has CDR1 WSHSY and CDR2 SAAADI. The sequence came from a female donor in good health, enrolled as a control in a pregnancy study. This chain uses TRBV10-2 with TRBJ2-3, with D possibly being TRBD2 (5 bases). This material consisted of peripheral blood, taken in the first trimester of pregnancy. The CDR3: CASSEIRETQYF. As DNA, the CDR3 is TGCGCCAGCAGTGAGATTCGGGAAACGCAGTATTTT.